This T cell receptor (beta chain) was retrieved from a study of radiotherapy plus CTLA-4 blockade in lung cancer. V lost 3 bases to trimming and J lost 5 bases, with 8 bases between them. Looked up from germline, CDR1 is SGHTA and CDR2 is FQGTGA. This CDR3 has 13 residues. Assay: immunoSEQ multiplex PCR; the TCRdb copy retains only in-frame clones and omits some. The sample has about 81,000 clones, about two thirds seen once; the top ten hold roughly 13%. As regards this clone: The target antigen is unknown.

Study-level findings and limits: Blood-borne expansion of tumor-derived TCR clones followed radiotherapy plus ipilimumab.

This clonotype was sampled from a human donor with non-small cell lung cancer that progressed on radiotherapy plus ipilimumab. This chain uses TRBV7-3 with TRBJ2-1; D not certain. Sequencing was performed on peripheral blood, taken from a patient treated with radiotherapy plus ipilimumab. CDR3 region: CASSFSINNEQFF. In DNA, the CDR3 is TGTGCCAGCAGCTTTAGTATCAACAATGAGCAGTTCTTC.